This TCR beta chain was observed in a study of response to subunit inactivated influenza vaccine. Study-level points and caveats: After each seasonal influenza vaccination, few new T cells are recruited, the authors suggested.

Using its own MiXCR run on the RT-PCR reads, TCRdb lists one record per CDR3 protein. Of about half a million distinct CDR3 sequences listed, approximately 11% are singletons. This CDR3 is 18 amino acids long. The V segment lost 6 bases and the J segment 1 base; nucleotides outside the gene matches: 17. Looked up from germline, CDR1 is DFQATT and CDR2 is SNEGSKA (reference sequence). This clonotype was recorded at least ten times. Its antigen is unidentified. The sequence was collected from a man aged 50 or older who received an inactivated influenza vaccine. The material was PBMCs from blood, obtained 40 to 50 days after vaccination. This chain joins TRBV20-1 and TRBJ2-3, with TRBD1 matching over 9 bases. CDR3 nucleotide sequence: TGCAGTGCCAGCTTGGCCGTTCCACAGGGGGCTGGCACAGATACGCAGTATTTT. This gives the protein CSASLAVPQGAGTDTQYF.